This TCR beta chain is drawn from a study of blood T cells in healthy people across ages. The germline V gene encodes CDR1 MNHEY and CDR2 SVGEGT. The CDR3 runs 12 residues. The V and J ends lost 2 bases and 6 bases respectively, with 5 bases between them. A sample-barcoded 5' primer and a J-beta primer mix were used in a second PCR of roughly 6 to 11 cycles. Using its own MiXCR run on the 5' RACE reads, TCRdb lists one record per CDR3 protein. The table lists over a million distinct CDR3 sequences, 42% of them singletons. Regarding the study as a whole: In the absence of known donor CMV status, changes in expanded clonotypes were possibly confounded. Whereas aged donors had fewer naive CD4+ cells, long-lived donors had more of them and higher diversity. Per-million-T-cell TCR beta diversity fell roughly linearly with age.

Every sample had a minimum of 6 million PBMCs isolated. At least ten counts were recorded for this clonotype. The target antigen is unknown. Sequencing used blood. The source of this sequence is a woman aged 18-35 years in good health. The V and J genes are TRBV6-2 or TRBV6-3 and TRBJ2-1; D is unresolved. CDR3 sequence: CASSYRVNEQFF. CDR3 DNA sequence: TGTGCCAGCAGTTACCGGGTCAATGAGCAGTTCTTC.